This T cell receptor beta chain came from a study of beta chain features in type 1 diabetes. Across the study: Cell yields, gender and age were comparable in patients and healthy donors.

This clone was observed a few times. Its target is not known. The V gene lost 1 base and the J gene lost 6 bases, with 13 bases spanning the gap. Germline V lookup: CDR1 LGHNA, CDR2 YNFKEQ. This CDR3 is built from 15 residues. Whole-study findings and limits: Shorter TCRB CDR3s, moderately but significantly so, marked every one of the four CD4+ subsets in Type 1 diabetes patients.

TCRB transcripts that were expressed got sequenced, as all of the isolated RNA had been reverse transcribed. The study sequenced naive, central memory and regulatory T cell samples to an average of about 3.8 million reads. Sequencing was performed with immunoSEQ multiplex PCR; in TCRdb, only in-frame clones are kept and a portion is missing. This table holds fewer than 450,000 clones, 13% found once. Sorting based on CD45RO/CCR7/CD25/CD127/CD95/CD27 separated CD4+ naive, central memory, regulatory and stem cell-like memory cells. Purities in excess of 95% were seen in all sorted populations. Sequencing was carried out using naive CD4+ T cells from blood. The TCR originated in a woman between 18 and 30 years old with type 1 diabetes. This chain joins TRBV4-2 and TRBJ2-1, with D maybe TRBD2 (5 bases). The DNA of the CDR3 is TGTGCCAGCAGCCAAGGGTATAGCCGGGGCAATGAGCAGTTCTTC. It encodes CASSQGYSRGNEQFF.